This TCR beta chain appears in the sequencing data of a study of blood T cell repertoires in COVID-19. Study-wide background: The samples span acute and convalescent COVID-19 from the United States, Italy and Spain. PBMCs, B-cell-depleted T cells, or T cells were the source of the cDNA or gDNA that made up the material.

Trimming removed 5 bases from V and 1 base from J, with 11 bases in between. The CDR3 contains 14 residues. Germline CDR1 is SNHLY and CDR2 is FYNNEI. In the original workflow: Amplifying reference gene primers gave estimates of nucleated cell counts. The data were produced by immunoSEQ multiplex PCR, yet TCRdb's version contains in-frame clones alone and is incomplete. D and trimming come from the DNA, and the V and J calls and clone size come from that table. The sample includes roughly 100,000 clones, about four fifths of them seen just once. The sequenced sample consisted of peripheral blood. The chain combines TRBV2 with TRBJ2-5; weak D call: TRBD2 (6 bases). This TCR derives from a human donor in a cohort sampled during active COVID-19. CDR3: CASSPIAVQETQYF. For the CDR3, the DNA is TGTGCCAGCAGTCCCATAGCGGTCCAAGAGACCCAGTACTTC.